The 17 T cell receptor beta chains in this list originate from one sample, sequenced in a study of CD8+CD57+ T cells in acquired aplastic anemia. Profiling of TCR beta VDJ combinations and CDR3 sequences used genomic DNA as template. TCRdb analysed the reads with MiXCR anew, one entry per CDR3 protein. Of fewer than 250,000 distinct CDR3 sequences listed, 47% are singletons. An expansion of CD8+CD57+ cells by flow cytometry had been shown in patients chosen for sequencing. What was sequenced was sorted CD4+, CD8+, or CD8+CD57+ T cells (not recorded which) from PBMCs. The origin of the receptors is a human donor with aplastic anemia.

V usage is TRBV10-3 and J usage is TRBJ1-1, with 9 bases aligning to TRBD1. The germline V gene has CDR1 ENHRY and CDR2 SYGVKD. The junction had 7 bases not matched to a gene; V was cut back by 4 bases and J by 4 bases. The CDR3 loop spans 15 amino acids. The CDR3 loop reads CAISATGQGGTEAFF. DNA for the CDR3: TGTGCCATCAGTGCAACGGGACAGGGTGGCACTGAAGCTTTCTTT.

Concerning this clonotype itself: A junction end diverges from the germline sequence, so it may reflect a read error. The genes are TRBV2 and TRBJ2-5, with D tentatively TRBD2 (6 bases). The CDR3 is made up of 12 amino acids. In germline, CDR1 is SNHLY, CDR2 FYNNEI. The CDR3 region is CASNGGQETQYF. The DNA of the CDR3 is TGTGCTAGCAACGGGGGCCAAGAGACCCAGTACTTC.

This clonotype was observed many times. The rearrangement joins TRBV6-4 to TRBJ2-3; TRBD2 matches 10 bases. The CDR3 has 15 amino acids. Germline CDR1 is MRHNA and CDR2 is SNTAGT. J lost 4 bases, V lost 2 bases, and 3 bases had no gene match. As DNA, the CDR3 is TGTGCCAGCAGTGACCCAGCGGGAGGGTCAGATACGCAGTATTTT. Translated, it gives CASSDPAGGSDTQYF.

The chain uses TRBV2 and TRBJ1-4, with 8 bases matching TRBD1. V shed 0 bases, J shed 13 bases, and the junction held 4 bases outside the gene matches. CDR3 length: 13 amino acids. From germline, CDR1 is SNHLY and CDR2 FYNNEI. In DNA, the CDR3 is TGTGCCAGCAGTGAAGCCAACAGGGGGAGACTGTTTTTT. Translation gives CASSEANRGRLFF.

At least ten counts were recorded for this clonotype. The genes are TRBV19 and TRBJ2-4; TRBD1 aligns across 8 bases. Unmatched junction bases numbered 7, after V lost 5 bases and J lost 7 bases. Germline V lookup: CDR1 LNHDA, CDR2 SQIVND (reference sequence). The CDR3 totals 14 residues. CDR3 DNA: TGTGCCAGTAGTGCAAGACAGGGGTGGAACATTCAGTACTTC. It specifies CASSARQGWNIQYF.

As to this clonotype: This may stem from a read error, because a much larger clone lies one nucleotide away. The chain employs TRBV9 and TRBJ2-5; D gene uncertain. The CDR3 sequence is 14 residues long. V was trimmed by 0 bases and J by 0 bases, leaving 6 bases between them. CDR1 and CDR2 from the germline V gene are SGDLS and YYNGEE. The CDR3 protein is CASSVEGNQETQYF. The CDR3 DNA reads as TGTGCCAGCAGCGTAGAGGGCAACCAAGAGACCCAGTACTTC.

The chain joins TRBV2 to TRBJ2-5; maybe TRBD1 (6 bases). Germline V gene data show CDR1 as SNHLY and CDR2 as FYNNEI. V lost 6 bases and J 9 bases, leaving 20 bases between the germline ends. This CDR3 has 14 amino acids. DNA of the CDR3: TGTGCCAGCAGCTGGGATACAGGGAATCAGCCCCAGTACTTC. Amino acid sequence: CASSWDTGNQPQYF.

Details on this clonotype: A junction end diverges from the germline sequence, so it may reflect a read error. Written as DNA, the CDR3 is TGTACGTGGGGGACTAGCCTCAATGAGCAGTTCTTC. Protein: CTWGTSLNEQFF. The rearrangement joins TRBV20-1 to TRBJ2-1, with TRBD2 identical over 9 bases. This CDR3 has 12 amino acids. Germline V gene sequence: CDR1 DFQATT, CDR2 SNEGSKA (reference sequence).

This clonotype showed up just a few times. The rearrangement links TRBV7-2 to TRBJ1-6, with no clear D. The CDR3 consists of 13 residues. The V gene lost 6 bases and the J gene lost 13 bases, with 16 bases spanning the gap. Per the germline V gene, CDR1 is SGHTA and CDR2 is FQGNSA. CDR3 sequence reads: CASRPRGEGPLHF. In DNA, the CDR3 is TGTGCCAGCAGACCCCGCGGGGAAGGGCCCCTCCACTTT.

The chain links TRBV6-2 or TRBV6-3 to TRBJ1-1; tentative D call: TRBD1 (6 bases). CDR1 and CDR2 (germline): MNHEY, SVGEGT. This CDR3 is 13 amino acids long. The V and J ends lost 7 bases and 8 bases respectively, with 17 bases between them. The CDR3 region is CASTWGPESEAFF. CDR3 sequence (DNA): TGTGCCAGCACCTGGGGGCCCGAGTCGGAAGCTTTCTTT.

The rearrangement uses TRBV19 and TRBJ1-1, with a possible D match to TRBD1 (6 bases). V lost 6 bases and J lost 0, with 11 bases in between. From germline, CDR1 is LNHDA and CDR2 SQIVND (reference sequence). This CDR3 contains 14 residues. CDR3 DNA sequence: TGTGCCAGTAGGTCGACAGGCCTGAACACTGAAGCTTTCTTT. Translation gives CASRSTGLNTEAFF. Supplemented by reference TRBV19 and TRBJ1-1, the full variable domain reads DGGITQSPKYLFRKEGQNVTLSCEQNLNHDAMYWYRQDPGQGLRLIYYSQIVNDFQKGDIAEGYSVSREKKESFPLTVTSAQKNPTAFYLCASRSTGLNTEAFFGQGTRLTVV.

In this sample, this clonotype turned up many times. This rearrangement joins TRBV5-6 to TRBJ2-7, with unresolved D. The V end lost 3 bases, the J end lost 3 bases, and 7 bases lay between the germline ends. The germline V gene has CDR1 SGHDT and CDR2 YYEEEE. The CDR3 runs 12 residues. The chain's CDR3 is CASSYSNYEQYF. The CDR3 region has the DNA TGTGCCAGCAGCTACTCAAACTACGAGCAGTACTTC. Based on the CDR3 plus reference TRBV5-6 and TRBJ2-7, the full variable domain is DAGVTQSPTHLIKTRGQQVTLRCSPKSGHDTVSWYQQALGQGPQFIFQYYEEEERQRGNFPDRFSGHQFPNYSSELNVNALLLGDSALYLCASSYSNYEQYFGPGTRLTVT.

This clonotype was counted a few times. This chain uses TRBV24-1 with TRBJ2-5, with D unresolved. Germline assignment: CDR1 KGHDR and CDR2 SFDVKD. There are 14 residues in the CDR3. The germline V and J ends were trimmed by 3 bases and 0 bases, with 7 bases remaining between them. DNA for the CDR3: TGTGCCACCAGTGATAGACAATACCAAGAGACCCAGTACTTC. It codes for CATSDRQYQETQYF.

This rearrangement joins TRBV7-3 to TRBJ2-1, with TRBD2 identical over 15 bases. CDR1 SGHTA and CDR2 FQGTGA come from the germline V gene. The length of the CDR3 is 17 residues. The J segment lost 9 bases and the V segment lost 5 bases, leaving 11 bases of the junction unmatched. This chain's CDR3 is CASSRGTSGGSGSEQFF. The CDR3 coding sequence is TGTGCCAGCAGCCGTGGGACTAGCGGGGGGTCGGGATCTGAGCAGTTCTTC.

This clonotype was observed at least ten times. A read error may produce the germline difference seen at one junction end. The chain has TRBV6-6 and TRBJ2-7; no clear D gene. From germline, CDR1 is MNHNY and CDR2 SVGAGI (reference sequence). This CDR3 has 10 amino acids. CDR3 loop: CASGPTTPLF. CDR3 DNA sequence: TGTGCCAGCGGTCCAACAACACCGCTCTTC.

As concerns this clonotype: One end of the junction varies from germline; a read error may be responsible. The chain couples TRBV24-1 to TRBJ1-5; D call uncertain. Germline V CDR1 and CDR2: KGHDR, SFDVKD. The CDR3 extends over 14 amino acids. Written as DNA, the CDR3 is TGTGCCGCCAGCGATTTTCAGACTAATCAGCCCCAGCATTTT. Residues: CAASDFQTNQPQHF.

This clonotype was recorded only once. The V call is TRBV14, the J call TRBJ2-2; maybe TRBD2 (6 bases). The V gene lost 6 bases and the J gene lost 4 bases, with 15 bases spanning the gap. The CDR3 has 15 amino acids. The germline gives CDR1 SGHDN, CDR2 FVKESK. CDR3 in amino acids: CASSPMAGSTGELFF. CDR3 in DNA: TGTGCCAGCAGTCCCATGGCGGGAAGCACCGGGGAGCTGTTTTTT.